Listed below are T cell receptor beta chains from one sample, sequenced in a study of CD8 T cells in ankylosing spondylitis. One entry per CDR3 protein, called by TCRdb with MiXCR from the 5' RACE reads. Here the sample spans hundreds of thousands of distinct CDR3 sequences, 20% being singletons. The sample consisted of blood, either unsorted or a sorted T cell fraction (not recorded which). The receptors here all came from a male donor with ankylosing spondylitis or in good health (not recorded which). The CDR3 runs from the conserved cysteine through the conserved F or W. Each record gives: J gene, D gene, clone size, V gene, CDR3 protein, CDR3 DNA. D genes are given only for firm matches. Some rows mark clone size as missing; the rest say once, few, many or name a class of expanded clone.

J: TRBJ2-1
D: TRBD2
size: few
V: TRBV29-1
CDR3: CSGASGGANNEQFF
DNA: TGCAGCGGAGCTAGCGGGGGGGCTAACAATGAGCAGTTCTTC

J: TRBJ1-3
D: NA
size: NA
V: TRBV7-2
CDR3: CASSLNRQGTIYF
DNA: TGTGCCAGCAGCTTAAACCGACAAGGGACCATATATTTT

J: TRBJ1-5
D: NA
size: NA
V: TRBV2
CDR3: CASSEAPPGDQPQHF
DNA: TGTGCCAGCAGTGAAGCACCACCTGGGGATCAGCCCCAGCATTTT

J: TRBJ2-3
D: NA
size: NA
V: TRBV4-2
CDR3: CASSPTGWSGGTDTQYF
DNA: TGTGCCAGCAGCCCTACAGGGTGGAGCGGGGGCACAGATACGCAGTATTTT

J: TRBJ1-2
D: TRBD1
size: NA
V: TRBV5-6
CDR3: CASSLRPGQINYGYTF
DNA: TGTGCCAGCAGCTTACGACCGGGACAGATAAACTATGGCTACACCTTC

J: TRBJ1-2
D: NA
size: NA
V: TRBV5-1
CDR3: CASSLAGGNYGYTF
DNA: TGCGCCAGCAGCTTGGCAGGCGGCAACTATGGCTACACCTTC

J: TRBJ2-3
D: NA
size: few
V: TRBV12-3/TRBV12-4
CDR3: CASSQFLADRTQYF
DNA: TGTGCCAGCAGCCAATTTTTGGCCGATCGGACGCAGTATTTT

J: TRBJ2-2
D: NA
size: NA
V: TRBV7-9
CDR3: CASSLPSPGELFF
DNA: TGTGCCAGCAGCTTACCCAGCCCCGGGGAGCTGTTTTTT

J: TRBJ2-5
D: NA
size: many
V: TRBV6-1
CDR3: CASRKGSWETQYF
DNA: TGTGCCAGCAGAAAGGGGTCCTGGGAGACCCAGTACTTC

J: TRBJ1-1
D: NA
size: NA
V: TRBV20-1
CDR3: CSASRQPNTEAFF
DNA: TGCAGTGCTAGTCGGCAACCTAACACTGAAGCTTTCTTT

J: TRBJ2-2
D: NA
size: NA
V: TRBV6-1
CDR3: CASCDRRNTGELFF
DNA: TGTGCCAGTTGCGACAGGAGGAACACCGGGGAGCTGTTTTTT

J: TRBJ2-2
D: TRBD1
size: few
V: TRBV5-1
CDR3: CASSGTTGTGELFF
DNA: TGCGCCAGCAGCGGGACGACAGGGACCGGGGAGCTGTTTTTT

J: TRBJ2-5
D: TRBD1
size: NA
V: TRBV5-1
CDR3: CASSLVKGANQETQYF
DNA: TGCGCCAGCAGCTTGGTTAAGGGGGCTAACCAAGAGACCCAGTACTTC

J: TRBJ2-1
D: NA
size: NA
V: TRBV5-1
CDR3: CASSWMVESYNEQFF
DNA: TGCGCCAGCAGCTGGATGGTGGAATCCTACAATGAGCAGTTCTTC

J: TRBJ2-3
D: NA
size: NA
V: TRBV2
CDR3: CASSDVASTDTQYF
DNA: TGTGCCAGCAGTGATGTAGCTAGCACAGATACGCAGTATTTT